The 8 T cell receptor beta chains in this list originate from one sample, sequenced in a study of CXCR3-negative and CXCR3-positive naive CD8 T cells. Libraries were UMI-labeled 5' RACE TRB cDNA. TCRdb re-called the 5' RACE reads, yielding one record per CDR3 amino acid sequence without DNA. The sample is made up of around 140,000 distinct CDR3 sequences, and the top ten hold just under 0.5% of it. Sequencing was performed on naive CXCR3- CD8+ T cells from blood. Subset given: CD45RO-CCR7+CD27+CD95- naive CD8+ T cells lacking CXCR3 (TNR3-). Receptors were obtained from a human donor in good health. Some clones in this sample may be carry-over from other donors' samples.

This chain joins TRBV20-1 and TRBJ2-1; the D gene TCRdb calls, TRBD1, cannot be checked with no DNA. The CDR3 length is 14 residues. CDR1 and CDR2 from the germline V gene are DFQATT and SNEGSKA (reference sequence). CDR3 sequence reads: CSARRQGVGNEQFF.

The genes are TRBV6-5 and TRBJ2-3. Germline V gene lookup returns CDR1 MNHEY and CDR2 SVGAGI. The CDR3 loop spans 15 amino acids. The CDR3 sequence is CASRLLGDGTDTQYF.

The chain recombines TRBV7-2 with TRBJ2-3. CDR3 size: 12 residues. Looked up from germline, CDR1 is SGHTA and CDR2 is FQGNSA. The CDR3 sequence is CASRRVADTQYF.

V is TRBV14 and J is TRBJ2-2. The CDR3 runs to 13 residues. In germline, CDR1 is SGHDN, CDR2 FVKESK. The CDR3 loop is CASSPENTGELFF.

J is TRBJ1-5 and V is TRBV19; the TCRdb D gene call, TRBD1, has no DNA to confirm it. This CDR3 spans 16 amino acids. The germline V gene has CDR1 LNHDA and CDR2 SQIVND (reference sequence). CDR3 residues: CASSIFGTGGDQPQHF.

The chain has TRBV12-3 or TRBV12-4 and TRBJ1-1; TCRdb lists TRBD1, though no DNA is available to test this call. The CDR3 runs to 16 residues. The CDR3 is CTSSSRPTAPNTEAFF.

The CDR3 spells CASSLEDREVPVEAFF. This sequence joins TRBV7-8 and TRBJ1-1; there is no DNA to check the TCRdb D call of TRBD1. The germline CDR1 and CDR2 sequences are SGHVS and FQNEAQ. The CDR3 totals 16 residues.

The chain couples TRBV12-3 or TRBV12-4 to TRBJ2-5; there is no DNA to check the TCRdb D call of TRBD1. This CDR3 contains 13 residues. Here the CDR3 reads CASRGGFQETQYF.